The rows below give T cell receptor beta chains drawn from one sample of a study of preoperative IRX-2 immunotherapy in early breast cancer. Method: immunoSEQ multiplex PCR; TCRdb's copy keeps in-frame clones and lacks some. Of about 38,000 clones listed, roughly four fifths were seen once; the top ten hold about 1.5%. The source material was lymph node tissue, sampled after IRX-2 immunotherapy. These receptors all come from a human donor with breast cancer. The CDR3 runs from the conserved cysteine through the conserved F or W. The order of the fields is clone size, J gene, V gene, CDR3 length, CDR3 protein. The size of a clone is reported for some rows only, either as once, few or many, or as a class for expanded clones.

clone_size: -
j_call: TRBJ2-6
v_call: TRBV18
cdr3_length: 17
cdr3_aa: CASSPAQQGAGANVLTF

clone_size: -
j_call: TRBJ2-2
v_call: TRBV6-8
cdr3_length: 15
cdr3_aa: CASSYSDRAGGELFF

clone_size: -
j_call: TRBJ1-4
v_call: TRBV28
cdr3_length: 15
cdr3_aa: CASKAPADKGEKLFF

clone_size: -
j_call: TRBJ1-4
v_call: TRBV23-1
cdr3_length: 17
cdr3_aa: CASSQLGWTENNEKLFF

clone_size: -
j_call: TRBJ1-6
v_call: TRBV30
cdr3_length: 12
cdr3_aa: CAWSGRSSPLHF

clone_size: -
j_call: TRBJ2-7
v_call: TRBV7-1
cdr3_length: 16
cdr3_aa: CAELLTGTEGNYEQYF

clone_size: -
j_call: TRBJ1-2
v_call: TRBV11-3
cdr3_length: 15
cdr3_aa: CASSHPRDPAYGYTF

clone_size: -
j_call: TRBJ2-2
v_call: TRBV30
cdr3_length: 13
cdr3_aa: CAWSKLAVGELFF

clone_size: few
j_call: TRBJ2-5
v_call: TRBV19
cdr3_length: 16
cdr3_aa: CASTQIGTGGKETQYF

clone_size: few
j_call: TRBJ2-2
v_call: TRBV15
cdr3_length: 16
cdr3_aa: CATSKFRDRKTGELFF

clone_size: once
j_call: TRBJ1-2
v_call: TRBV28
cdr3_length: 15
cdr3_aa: CASKYRAMAGRGYTF

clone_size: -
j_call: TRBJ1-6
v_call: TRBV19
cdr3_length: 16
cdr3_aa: CASSTTGLTYNSPLHF

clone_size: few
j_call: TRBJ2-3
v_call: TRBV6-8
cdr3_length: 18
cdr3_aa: CASSYLLLADTRTDTQYF

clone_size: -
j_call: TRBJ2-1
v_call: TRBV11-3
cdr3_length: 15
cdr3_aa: CASSFLGVMHNEQFF

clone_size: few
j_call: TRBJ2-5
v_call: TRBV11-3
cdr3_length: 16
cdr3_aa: CASSQRGSRGRETQYF

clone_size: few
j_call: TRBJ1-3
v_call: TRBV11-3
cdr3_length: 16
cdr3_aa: CASSLDTRGPGNTIYF

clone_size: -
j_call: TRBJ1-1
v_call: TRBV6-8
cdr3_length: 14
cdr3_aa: CASVLLSGATEAFF

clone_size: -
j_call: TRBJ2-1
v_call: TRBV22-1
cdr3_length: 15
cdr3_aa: CASSLAGRVDNEQFF

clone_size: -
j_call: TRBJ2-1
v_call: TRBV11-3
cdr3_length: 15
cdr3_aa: CASSSLAGGGNEQFF

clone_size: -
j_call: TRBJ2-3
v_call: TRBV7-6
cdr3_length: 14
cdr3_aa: CASSSGLVRDTQYF

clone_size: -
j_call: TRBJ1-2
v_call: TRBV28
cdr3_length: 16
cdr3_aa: CASRPRAGAWNYGYTF

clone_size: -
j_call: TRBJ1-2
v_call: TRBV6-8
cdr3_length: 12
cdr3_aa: CASSRSNYGYTF

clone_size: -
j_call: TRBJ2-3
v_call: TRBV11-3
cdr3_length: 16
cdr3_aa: CASSLNLAFGTDTQYF

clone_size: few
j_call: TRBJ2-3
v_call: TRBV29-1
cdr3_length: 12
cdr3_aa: CSVEWNTDTQYF

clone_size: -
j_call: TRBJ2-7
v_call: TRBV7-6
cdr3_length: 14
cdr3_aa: CASSLGGGSFEQYF

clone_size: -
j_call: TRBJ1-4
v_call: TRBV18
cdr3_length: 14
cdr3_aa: CASTRGATNEKLFF

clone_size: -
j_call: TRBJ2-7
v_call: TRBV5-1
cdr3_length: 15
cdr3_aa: CASSLGQGADYEQYF

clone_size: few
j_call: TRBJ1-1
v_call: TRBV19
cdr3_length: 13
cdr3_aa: CASSIARDAEAFF

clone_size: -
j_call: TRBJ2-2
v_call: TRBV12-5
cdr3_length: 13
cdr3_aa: CASTGTGVGELFF

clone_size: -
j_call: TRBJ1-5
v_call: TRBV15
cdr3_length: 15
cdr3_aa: CATSRDHREGQPQHF

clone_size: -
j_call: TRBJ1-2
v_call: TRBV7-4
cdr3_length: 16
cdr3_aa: CASSLSGVRANYGYTF

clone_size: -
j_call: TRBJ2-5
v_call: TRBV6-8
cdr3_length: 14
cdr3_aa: CASSYASRQDAQYF

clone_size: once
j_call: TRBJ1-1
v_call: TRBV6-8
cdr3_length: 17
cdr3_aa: CASNSRTIQATLTEAFF

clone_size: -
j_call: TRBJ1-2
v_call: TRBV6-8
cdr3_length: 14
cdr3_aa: CASSSRQGRDGYTF

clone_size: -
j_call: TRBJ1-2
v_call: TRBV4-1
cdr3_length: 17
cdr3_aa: CASSQDIDRGRNYGYTF

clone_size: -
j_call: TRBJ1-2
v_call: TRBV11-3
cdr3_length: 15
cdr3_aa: CASSWGDRAGYGYTF

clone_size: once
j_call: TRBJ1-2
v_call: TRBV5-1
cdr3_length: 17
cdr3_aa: CASSLVFDTNSLGGYTF

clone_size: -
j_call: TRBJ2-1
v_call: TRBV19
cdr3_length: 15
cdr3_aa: CASSIMRGGQWEQFF

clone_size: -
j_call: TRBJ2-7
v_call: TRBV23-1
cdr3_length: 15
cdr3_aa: CASSQDIGISYEQYF

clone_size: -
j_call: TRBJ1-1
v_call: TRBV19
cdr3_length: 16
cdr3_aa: CASSIVYWELNTEAFF

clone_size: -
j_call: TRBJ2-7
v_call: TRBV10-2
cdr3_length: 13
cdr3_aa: CASSLAGGYEQYF

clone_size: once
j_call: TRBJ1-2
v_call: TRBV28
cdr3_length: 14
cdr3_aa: CASIGRDRVNGYTF

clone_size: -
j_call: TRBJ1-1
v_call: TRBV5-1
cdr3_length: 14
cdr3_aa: CASSPGRGRTEAFF

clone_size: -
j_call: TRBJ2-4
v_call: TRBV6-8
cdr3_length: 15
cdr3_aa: CASRLGAGLAGIQYF

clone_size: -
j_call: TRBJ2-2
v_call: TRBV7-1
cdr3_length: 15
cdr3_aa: CASSRGLVNTGELFF

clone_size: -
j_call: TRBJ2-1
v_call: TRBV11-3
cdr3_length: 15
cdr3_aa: CASSLPSGGWGEQFF

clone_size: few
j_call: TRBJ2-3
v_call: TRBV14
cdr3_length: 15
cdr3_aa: CASSQVLGAPDTQYF

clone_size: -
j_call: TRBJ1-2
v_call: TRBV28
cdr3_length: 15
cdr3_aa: CASSSPGTGGYGYTF

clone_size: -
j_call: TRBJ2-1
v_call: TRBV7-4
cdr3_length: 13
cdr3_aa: CASGRPETPNPFF